These T cell receptor beta chains were read from a single sample in a study of blood T cell repertoires in COVID-19. Generated by immunoSEQ multiplex PCR, the TCRdb table keeps only in-frame clones and is missing some. This table has 250,000 or so clones, more than 65% appearing once. Material: peripheral blood. The receptor set was obtained from a man aged 35-49 years who had recovered from COVID-19. Each CDR3 is given with its conserved first and last residue. The D gene is left open where the match is weak. Clone size is not always given. Where it is, it says once, few, many or a class for expanded clones.

j_call,v_call,clone_size,d_call,cdr3_aa,cdr3_nt
TRBJ2-7,TRBV5-1,.,.,CASSSLTGSYEQYF,TGCGCCAGCAGCTCCCTTACGGGGTCCTACGAGCAGTACTTC
TRBJ2-1,TRBV18,few,.,CASSPTVGGYNEQFF,TGTGCCAGCTCACCTACCGTGGGGGGTTACAATGAGCAGTTCTTC
TRBJ1-2,TRBV5-8,once,.,CASSLEGRTVDGYTF,TGTGCCAGCAGCTTGGAGGGTCGGACAGTGGATGGCTACACCTTC
TRBJ1-1,TRBV4-3,.,TRBD1,CASSQDVGQGLAEAFF,TGCGCCAGCAGCCAAGATGTGGGACAGGGGTTGGCTGAAGCTTTCTTT
TRBJ1-2,TRBV24-1,.,.,CATSDLRQGYGYTF,TGTGCCACCAGTGATTTGCGGCAGGGCTATGGCTACACCTTC
TRBJ2-1,TRBV15,.,TRBD2,CATSTMNPRGLFNEQFF,TGTGCCACCAGCACTATGAATCCGCGGGGGTTGTTCAATGAGCAGTTCTTC
TRBJ1-1,TRBV5-6,once,.,CASSLFFWEGLNTEAFF,TGTGCCAGCAGCTTGTTTTTCTGGGAAGGACTCAACACTGAAGCTTTCTTT
TRBJ2-3,TRBV5-1,.,.,CASSSPDGGGPSTDTQYF,TGCGCCAGCAGTTCCCCCGACGGGGGAGGCCCAAGCACAGATACGCAGTATTTT
TRBJ1-1,TRBV27,.,TRBD1,CASSTRTGSEAFF,TGTGCCAGCAGTACGAGGACAGGGTCAGAAGCTTTCTTT
TRBJ1-4,TRBV18,once,TRBD1,CASSLGSGQGDEKLFF,TGTGCCAGCTCACTGGGAAGTGGGCAGGGGGATGAAAAACTGTTTTTT
TRBJ2-6,TRBV19,.,.,CASSILMTGSGANVLTF,TGTGCCAGTAGTATTCTGATGACAGGCTCTGGGGCCAACGTCCTGACTTTC
TRBJ2-7,TRBV6-5,once,TRBD1,CASMRDRDLYEQYF,TGTGCCAGCATGAGGGACAGGGATCTTTACGAGCAGTACTTC
TRBJ2-1,TRBV3-1/TRBV3-2,.,.,CASSPLGPPGEQFF,TGTGCCAGCAGCCCTCTCGGCCCGCCGGGTGAGCAGTTCTTC
TRBJ2-3,TRBV9,.,.,CASSPLGGGADTQYF,TGTGCCAGCAGCCCACTTGGGGGGGGCGCAGATACGCAGTATTTT
TRBJ2-1,TRBV6-5,.,TRBD1,CASSPGQGAREQFF,TGTGCCAGCAGCCCGGGACAGGGGGCGAGAGAGCAGTTCTTC
TRBJ1-5,TRBV5-1,.,.,CASSPDGVVQPQHF,TGCGCCAGCAGCCCAGACGGGGTGGTCCAGCCCCAGCATTTT
TRBJ2-5,TRBV9,.,.,CASSVAQGLGETQYF,TGTGCCAGCAGCGTAGCACAAGGACTCGGAGAGACCCAGTACTTC
TRBJ2-6,TRBV4-1,few,.,CASSPRYPGANVLTF,TGCGCCAGCAGCCCCCGCTACCCTGGGGCCAACGTCCTGACTTTC
TRBJ2-5,TRBV5-1,.,.,CASSLGQGTQETQYF,TGCGCCAGCAGCTTGGGTCAGGGGACCCAAGAGACCCAGTACTTC
TRBJ2-5,TRBV5-1,.,TRBD2,CASTFTAGGPGETQYF,TGCGCCAGCACCTTCACCGCGGGGGGGCCTGGAGAGACCCAGTACTTC
TRBJ2-3,TRBV15,.,.,CATSRQTGSTDTQYF,TGTGCCACCAGCAGGCAGACAGGAAGCACAGATACGCAGTATTTT
TRBJ2-7,TRBV6-1,.,TRBD1,CASSEDRDRIEQYF,TGTGCCAGCAGTGAGGACAGGGATCGAATCGAGCAGTACTTC
TRBJ1-6,TRBV7-2,once,.,CASSLVGGFGSPLHF,TGTGCCAGCAGCTTAGTCGGGGGATTTGGTTCACCCCTCCACTTT
TRBJ2-1,TRBV6-1,.,TRBD2,CASSAQGGRNYNEQFF,TGTGCCAGCAGTGCGCAGGGCGGGAGAAATTACAATGAGCAGTTCTTC
TRBJ2-5,TRBV5-1,.,.,CASSLGSQETQYF,TGCGCCAGCAGCTTGGGGAGCCAAGAGACCCAGTACTTC
TRBJ2-7,TRBV11-2,.,TRBD2,CASSLHLSRSGTYEQYF,TGTGCCAGCAGCTTACACTTGTCCCGAAGCGGGACTTACGAGCAGTACTTC
TRBJ1-2,TRBV6-2/TRBV6-3,.,TRBD1,CASSYQDRGRDGYTF,TGTGCCAGCAGTTACCAGGACAGGGGGCGCGATGGCTACACCTTC
TRBJ2-2,TRBV27,.,.,CASSFGGRGTGELFF,TGTGCCAGCAGTTTCGGGGGGCGTGGCACCGGGGAGCTGTTTTTT
TRBJ2-2,TRBV18,once,.,CASSPVLPLTGELFF,TGTGCCAGCTCACCCGTACTGCCCCTGACCGGGGAGCTGTTTTTT
TRBJ1-1,TRBV30,.,TRBD1,CAWSPTPGTGAFGNTEAFF,TGTGCCTGGAGTCCAACCCCCGGGACAGGGGCGTTCGGGAACACTGAAGCTTTCTTT
TRBJ2-7,TRBV19,few,.,CASNGNNYEQYF,TGTGCCAGTAACGGGAATAACTACGAGCAGTACTTC
TRBJ2-5,TRBV2,.,TRBD2,CASSAGTSGGAAETQYF,TGTGCCAGCAGCGCCGGGACTAGCGGGGGGGCCGCCGAGACCCAGTACTTC
TRBJ2-3,TRBV29-1,.,TRBD1,CSVGGQGAGTDTQYF,TGCAGCGTTGGGGGACAGGGAGCGGGCACAGATACGCAGTATTTT
TRBJ2-7,TRBV27,once,.,CASSLLGGDEQYF,TGTGCCAGCAGTTTATTGGGGGGAGACGAGCAGTACTTC
TRBJ2-3,TRBV27,once,TRBD2,CASSEREGRDTQYF,TGTGCCAGCAGTGAGCGGGAGGGCCGGGATACGCAGTATTTT
TRBJ2-7,TRBV5-1,.,TRBD1,CASSQYSGGGQGREQYF,TGCGCCAGCAGCCAATATTCAGGAGGGGGACAGGGGCGAGAGCAGTACTTC
TRBJ2-1,TRBV4-1,.,.,CASSQYFGQGVYNEQFF,.
TRBJ1-5,TRBV6-5,few,TRBD1,CASSPGQGGQPQHF,TGTGCCAGCAGCCCGGGACAGGGGGGTCAGCCCCAGCATTTT
TRBJ2-7,TRBV10-3,.,.,CATTGTSSYEQYF,TGTGCCACGACCGGGACTTCCTCGTACGAGCAGTACTTC
TRBJ1-2,TRBV15,.,.,CATSRDLNYGYTF,TGTGCCACCAGCAGAGATTTAAACTATGGCTACACCTTC
TRBJ1-1,TRBV11-2,few,.,CASSLGPGTEAFF,TGTGCCAGCAGCTTGGGCCCGGGAACTGAAGCTTTCTTT
TRBJ1-3,TRBV19,.,TRBD1,CASSTRQGAGNTIYF,TGTGCCAGTAGTACCCGACAGGGGGCTGGAAACACCATATATTTT
TRBJ2-3,TRBV29-1,.,.,CSVRRGGGTDTQYF,TGCAGCGTCCGAAGGGGGGGCGGTACAGATACGCAGTATTTT
TRBJ1-5,TRBV24-1,.,.,CATETGGGNQPQHF,TGTGCCACCGAAACGGGGGGCGGCAATCAGCCCCAGCATTTT
TRBJ1-1,TRBV19,few,TRBD1,CASRESGGFGTEAFF,TGTGCCAGTAGGGAATCAGGGGGCTTCGGAACTGAAGCTTTCTTT
TRBJ2-2,TRBV18,.,.,CASSPRAANTGELFF,TGTGCCAGCTCACCACGAGCGGCGAACACCGGGGAGCTGTTTTTT
TRBJ2-7,TRBV25-1,once,TRBD1,CASSDPRQGIVDEQYF,TGTGCCAGCAGTGATCCAAGACAGGGTATAGTCGACGAGCAGTACTTC
TRBJ1-1,TRBV6-4,.,.,CASKQEDSLNTEAFF,TGTGCCAGCAAACAGGAAGACTCCTTGAACACTGAAGCTTTCTTT
TRBJ1-2,TRBV6-5,.,TRBD1,CASIAIGQGAGGYTF,TGTGCCAGCATTGCGATTGGACAGGGGGCTGGGGGCTACACCTTC
TRBJ2-7,TRBV5-4,.,.,CASSGTGTTYEQYF,TGTGCCAGCAGCGGAACCGGGACAACCTACGAGCAGTACTTC
TRBJ2-1,TRBV9,.,.,CASSVPGTVNNEQFF,TGTGCCAGCAGCGTACCCGGGACTGTGAACAATGAGCAGTTCTTC
TRBJ2-3,TRBV9,.,.,CASSVSGPGADTQYF,TGTGCCAGCAGCGTAAGCGGGCCCGGCGCAGATACGCAGTATTTT